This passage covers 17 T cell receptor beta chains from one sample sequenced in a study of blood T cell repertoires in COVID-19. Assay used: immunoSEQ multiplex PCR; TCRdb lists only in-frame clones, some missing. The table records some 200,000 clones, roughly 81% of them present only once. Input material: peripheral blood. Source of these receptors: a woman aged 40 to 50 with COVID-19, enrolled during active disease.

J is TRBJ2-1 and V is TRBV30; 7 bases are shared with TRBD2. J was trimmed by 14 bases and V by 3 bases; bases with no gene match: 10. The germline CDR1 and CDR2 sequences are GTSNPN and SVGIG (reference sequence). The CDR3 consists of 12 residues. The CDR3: CAWSLLRGGEFF. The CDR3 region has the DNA TGTGCCTGGAGCCTGCTGAGGGGAGGGGAGTTCTTC.

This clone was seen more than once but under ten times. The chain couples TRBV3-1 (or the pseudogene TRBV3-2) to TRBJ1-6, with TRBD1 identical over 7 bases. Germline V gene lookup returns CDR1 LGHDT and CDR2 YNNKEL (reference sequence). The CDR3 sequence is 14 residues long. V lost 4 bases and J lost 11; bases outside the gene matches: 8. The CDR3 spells CASSRTGRGTPLHF. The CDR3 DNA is TGTGCCAGCAGCCGGACAGGAAGAGGCACACCCCTCCACTTT.

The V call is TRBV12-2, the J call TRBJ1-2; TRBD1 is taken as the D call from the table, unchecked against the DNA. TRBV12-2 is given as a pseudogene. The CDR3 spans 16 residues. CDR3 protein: CASRDGGDRVNYGYTF. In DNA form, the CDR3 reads TGTGCAAGTCGTGATGGGGGGGACAGGGTTAACTATGGCTACACCTTC.

CDR3 loop: CASIGNPGTENNEQFF. CDR3 DNA sequence: TGTGCCAGCATCGGGAATCCCGGGACTGAAAACAATGAGCAGTTCTTC. The rearrangement joins TRBV27 to TRBJ2-1; weak D call: TRBD2 (6 bases). Trimming stripped 7 bases from V and 5 bases from J, with 21 bases between. Germline V lookup: CDR1 MNHEY, CDR2 SMNVEV (reference sequence). The CDR3 consists of 16 residues.

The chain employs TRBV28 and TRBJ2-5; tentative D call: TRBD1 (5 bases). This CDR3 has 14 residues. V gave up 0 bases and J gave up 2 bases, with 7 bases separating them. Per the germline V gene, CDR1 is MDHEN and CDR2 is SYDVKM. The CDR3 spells CASSLWTVQETQYF. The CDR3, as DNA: TGTGCCAGCAGTTTATGGACAGTACAAGAGACCCAGTACTTC.

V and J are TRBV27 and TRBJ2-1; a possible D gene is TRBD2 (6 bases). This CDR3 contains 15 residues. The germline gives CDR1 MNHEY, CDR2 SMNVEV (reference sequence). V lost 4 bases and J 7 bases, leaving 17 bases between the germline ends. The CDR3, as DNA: TGTGCCAGCAGTTCGAGAGGGACTCTCCCGAATGAGCAGTTCTTC. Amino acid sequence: CASSSRGTLPNEQFF.

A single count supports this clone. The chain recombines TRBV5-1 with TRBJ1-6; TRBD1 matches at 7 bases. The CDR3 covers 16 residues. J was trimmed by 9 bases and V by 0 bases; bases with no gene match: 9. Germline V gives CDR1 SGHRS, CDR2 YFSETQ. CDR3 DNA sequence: TGCGCCAGCAGCTTGGGGCAGGGGGTTGCGAGTTCACCCCTCCACTTT. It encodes CASSLGQGVASSPLHF.

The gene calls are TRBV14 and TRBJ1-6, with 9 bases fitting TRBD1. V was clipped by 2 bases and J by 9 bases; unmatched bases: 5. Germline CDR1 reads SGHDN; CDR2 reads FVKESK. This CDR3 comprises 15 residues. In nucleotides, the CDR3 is TGTGCCAGCAGCCAAAGGACAGGGGAGGGTTCACCCCTCCACTTT. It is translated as CASSQRTGEGSPLHF.

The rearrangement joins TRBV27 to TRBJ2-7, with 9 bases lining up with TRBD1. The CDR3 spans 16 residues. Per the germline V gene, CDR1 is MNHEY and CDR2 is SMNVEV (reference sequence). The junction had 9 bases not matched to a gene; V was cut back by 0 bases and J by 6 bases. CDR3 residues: CASSLSRTGASLEQYF. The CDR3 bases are TGTGCCAGCAGTTTATCTAGGACAGGGGCCTCCCTCGAGCAGTACTTC.

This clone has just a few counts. The CDR3 DNA is TGTGCCAGCTCACTTCGACAGGAGAACACCGGGGAGCTGTTTTTT. This gives the protein CASSLRQENTGELFF. V usage is TRBV18 and J usage is TRBJ2-2; D is possibly TRBD1 (6 bases). Germline values: CDR1 KGHSH, CDR2 LQKENI. V was trimmed by 4 bases and J by 1 base, leaving 10 bases between them. The CDR3 runs to 15 residues.

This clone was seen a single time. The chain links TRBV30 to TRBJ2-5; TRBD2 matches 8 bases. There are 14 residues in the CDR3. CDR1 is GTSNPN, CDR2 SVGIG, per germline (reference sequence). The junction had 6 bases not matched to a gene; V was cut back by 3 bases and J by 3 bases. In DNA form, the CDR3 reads TGTGCCTGGAGAGGCCGGGGGGGAAAAGAGACCCAGTACTTC. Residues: CAWRGRGGKETQYF. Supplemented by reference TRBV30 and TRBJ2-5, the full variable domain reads SQTIHQWPATLVQPVGSPLSLECTVEGTSNPNLYWYRQAAGRGLQLLFYSVGIGQISSEVPQNLSASRPQDRQFILSSKKLLLSDSGFYLCAWRGRGGKETQYFGPGTRLLVL.

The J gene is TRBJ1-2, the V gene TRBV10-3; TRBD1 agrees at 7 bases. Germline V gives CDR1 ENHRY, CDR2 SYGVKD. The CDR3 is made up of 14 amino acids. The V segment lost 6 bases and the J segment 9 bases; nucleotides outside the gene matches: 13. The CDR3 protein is CAISAGTVTIRYTF. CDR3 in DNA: TGTGCCATCAGCGCAGGGACAGTAACTATCCGCTACACCTTC.

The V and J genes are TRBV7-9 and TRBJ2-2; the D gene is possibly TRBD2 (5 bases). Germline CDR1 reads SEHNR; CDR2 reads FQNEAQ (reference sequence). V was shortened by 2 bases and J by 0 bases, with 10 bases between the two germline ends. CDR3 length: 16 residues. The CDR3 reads CASSLIWGANTGELFF. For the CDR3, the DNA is TGTGCCAGCAGCTTAATTTGGGGAGCGAACACCGGGGAGCTGTTTTTT.

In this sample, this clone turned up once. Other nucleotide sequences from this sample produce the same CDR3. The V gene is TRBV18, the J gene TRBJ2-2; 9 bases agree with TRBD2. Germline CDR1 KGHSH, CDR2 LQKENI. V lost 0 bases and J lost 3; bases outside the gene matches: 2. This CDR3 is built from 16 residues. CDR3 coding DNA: TGTGCCAGCTCACCACCGGGACTAGCCGACACCGGGGAGCTGTTTTTT. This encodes CASSPPGLADTGELFF.

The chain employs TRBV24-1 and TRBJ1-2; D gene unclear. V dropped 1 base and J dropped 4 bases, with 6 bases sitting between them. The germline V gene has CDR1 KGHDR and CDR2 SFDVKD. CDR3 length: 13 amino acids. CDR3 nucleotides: TGTGCCACCAGTGATTTACATTCCTATGGCTACACCTTC. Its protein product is CATSDLHSYGYTF.

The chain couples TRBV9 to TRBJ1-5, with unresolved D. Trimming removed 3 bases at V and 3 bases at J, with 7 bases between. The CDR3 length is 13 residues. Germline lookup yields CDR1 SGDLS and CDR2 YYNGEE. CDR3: CASSAGYNQPQHF. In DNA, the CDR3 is TGTGCCAGCAGCGCGGGATACAATCAGCCCCAGCATTTT.

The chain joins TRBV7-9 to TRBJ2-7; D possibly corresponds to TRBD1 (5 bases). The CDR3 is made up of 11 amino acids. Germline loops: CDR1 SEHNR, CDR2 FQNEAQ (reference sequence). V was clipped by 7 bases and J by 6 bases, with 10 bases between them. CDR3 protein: CASISQGEQYF. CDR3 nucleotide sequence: TGTGCCAGCATCAGTCAGGGCGAGCAGTACTTC.